This T cell receptor beta chain was sequenced for a study of blood T cell repertoires in COVID-19. Study at large: Whether acute or convalescent, the COVID-19 samples came from the United States, Italy and Spain. Nucleic acid was either cDNA or gDNA, and it came from T cells, B-cell-depleted T cells, or PBMCs.

The germline V gene encodes CDR1 MGHRA and CDR2 YSYEKL. The ends were cut back, 1 base at V and 3 bases at J, with 16 bases in the middle. This CDR3 contains 16 residues. This clone was counted once. Original methodology: Nucleated cell number was recorded as an estimate derived from reference gene primer amplification. TCRdb's table, derived via immunoSEQ multiplex PCR, lists solely in-frame clones and lacks some. The V and J calls and clone size come from that table; D and trimming were worked out from the DNA. The sample has tens of thousands of clones, around 88% seen once; the top ten hold less than 6.5%.

The chain combines TRBV4-1 with TRBJ2-7; maybe TRBD2 (5 bases). The receptor comes from a man aged 50-60 years with active COVID-19. The sample comprised peripheral blood. CDR3 amino acids: CASSQAGSRVYYEQYF. DNA of the CDR3: TGCGCCAGCAGCCAAGCGGGGAGTAGGGTTTACTACGAGCAGTACTTC.